This T cell receptor (beta chain) was obtained from a study of Graves' ophthalmopathy and Graves' hyperthyroidism. Study-wide points: Blood contained most expanded thyroid clonotypes exceeding 0.001 frequency.

Concerning this clonotype itself: Its antigen is not known.

For repertoire sequencing, the TCR beta CDR3 regions were amplified from RNA transcripts. The workflow started with a first-round RT-PCR run with HTBI primers and then moved on to a second-round multiplex PCR. TCRdb processed the multiplex PCR reads anew with MiXCR; each CDR3 protein has one entry. This sample has about 220,000 distinct CDR3 sequences, with 20% to 25% found just once. Donors with ophthalmopathy: moderate-to-severe activity, CAS ≥3, NOSPECS ≥4, duration under 3 months. Sequencing input: peripheral blood. This clonotype was sampled from a woman aged 45-59 years with Graves' ophthalmopathy.

This CDR3 reads CSASPGRVTEAFF. The CDR3 region has the DNA TGCAGTGCTAGTCCGGGGAGGGTCACTGAAGCTTTCTTT. V is TRBV20-1 and J is TRBJ1-1, with unresolved D. V gave up 3 bases and J gave up 4 bases, with 12 bases separating them. The CDR3 covers 13 residues. Germline CDR1 reads DFQATT; CDR2 reads SNEGSKA (reference sequence).